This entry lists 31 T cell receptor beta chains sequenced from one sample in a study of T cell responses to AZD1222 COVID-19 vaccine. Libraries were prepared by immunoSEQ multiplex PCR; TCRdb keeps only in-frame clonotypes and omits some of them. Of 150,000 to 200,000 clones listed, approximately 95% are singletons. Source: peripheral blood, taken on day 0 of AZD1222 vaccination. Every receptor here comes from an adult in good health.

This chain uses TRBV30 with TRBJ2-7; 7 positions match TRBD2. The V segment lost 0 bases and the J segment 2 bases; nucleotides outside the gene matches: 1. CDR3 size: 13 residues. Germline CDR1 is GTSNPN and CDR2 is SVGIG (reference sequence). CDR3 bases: TGTGCCTGGAGTGTGGCGGGAGCCTACGAGCAGTACTTC. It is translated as CAWSVAGAYEQYF.

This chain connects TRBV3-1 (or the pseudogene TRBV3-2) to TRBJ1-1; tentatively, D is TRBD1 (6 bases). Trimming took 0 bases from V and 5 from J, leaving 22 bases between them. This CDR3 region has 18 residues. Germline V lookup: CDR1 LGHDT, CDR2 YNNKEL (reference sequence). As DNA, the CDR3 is TGTGCCAGCAGCCAAGATGCACGAGGACAGCCTATGTGGACTGAAGCTTTCTTT. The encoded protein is CASSQDARGQPMWTEAFF.

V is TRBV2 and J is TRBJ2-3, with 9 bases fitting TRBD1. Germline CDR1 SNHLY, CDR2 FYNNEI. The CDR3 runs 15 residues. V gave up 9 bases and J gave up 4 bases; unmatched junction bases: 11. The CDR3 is CASTRQGVGADTQYF. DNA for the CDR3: TGTGCCAGTACTAGACAGGGGGTGGGTGCAGATACGCAGTATTTT. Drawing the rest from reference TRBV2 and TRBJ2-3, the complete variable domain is EPEVTQTPSHQVTQMGQEVILRCVPISNHLYFYWYRQILGQKVEFLVSFYNNEISEKSEIFDDQFSVERPDGSNFTLKIRSTKLEDSAMYFCASTRQGVGADTQYFGPGTRLTVL.

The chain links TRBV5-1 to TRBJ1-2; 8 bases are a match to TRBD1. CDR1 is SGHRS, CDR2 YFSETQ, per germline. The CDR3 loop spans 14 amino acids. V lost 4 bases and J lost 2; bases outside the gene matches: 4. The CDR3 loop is CASSPQGANYGYTF. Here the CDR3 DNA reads TGCGCCAGCAGCCCTCAGGGGGCGAACTATGGCTACACCTTC.

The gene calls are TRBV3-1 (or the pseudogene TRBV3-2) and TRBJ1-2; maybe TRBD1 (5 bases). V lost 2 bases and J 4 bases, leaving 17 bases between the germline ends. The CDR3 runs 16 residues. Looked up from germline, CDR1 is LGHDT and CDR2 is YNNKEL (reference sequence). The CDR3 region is CASSQQGQFGPYGYTF. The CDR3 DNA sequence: TGTGCCAGCAGCCAACAAGGACAATTTGGACCCTATGGCTACACCTTC.

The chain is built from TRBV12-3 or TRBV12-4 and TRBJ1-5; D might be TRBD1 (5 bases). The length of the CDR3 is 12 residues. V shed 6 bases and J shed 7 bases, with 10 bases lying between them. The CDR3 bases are TGTGCCAGCAGGGGACGCGGACAGCCCCAGCATTTT. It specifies CASRGRGQPQHF.

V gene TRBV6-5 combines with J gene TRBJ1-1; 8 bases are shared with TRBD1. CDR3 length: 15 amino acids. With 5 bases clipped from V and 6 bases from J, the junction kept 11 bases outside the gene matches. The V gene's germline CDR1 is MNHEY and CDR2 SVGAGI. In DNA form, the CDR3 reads TGTGCCAGCAGTCTCCCCGGGACAGGTATGGCTGAAGCTTTCTTT. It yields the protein CASSLPGTGMAEAFF.

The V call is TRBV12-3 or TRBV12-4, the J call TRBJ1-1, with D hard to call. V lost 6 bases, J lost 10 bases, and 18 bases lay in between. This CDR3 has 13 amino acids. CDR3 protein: CASSQSWEQLAFF. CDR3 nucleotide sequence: TGTGCCAGCAGCCAGAGTTGGGAGCAGCTAGCTTTCTTT.

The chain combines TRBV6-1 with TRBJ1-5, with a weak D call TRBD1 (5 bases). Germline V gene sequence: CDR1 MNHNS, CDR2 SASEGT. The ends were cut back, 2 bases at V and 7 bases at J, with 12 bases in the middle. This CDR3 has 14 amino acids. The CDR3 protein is CASSERTGGQPQHF. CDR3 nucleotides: TGTGCCAGCAGTGAAAGAACAGGAGGACAGCCCCAGCATTTT.

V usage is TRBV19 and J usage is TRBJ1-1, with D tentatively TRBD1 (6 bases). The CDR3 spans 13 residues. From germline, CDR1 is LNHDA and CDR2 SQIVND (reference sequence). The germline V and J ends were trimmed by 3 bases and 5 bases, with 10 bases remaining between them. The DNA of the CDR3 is TGTGCCAGTAGTATGGACAGTTATACTGAAGCTTTCTTT. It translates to CASSMDSYTEAFF.

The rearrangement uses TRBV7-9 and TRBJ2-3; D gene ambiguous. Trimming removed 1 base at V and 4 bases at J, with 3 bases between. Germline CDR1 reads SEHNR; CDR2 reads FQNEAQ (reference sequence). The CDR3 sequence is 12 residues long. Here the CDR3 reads CASSLGADTQYF. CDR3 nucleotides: TGTGCCAGCAGCTTAGGGGCAGATACGCAGTATTTT.

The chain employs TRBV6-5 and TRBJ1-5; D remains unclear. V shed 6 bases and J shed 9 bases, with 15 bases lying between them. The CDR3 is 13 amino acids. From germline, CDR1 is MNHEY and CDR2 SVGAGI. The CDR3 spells CASRPSLAAPQHF. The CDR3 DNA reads TGTGCCAGCAGGCCGAGTCTAGCCGCGCCCCAGCATTTT.

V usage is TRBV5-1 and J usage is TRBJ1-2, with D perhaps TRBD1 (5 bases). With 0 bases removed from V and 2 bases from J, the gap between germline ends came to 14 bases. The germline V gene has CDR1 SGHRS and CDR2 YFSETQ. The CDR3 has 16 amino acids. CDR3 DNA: TGCGCCAGCAGCTTGGGGCCTTGGCAGGGAAACTATGGCTACACCTTC. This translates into CASSLGPWQGNYGYTF.

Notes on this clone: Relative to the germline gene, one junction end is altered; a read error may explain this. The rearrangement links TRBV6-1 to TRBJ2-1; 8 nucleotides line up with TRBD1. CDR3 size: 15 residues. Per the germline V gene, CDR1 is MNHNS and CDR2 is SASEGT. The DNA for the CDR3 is TGTGCCAGCAGGGAAGACAGGGGTTACTACAATGAGCAGTTCTTC. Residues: CASREDRGYYNEQFF.

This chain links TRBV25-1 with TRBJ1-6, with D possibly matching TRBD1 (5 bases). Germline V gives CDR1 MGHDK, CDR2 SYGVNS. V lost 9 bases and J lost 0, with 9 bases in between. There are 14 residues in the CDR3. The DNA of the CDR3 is TGTGCCAGTTTCGACAGCTCCTATAATTCACCCCTCCACTTT. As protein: CASFDSSYNSPLHF.

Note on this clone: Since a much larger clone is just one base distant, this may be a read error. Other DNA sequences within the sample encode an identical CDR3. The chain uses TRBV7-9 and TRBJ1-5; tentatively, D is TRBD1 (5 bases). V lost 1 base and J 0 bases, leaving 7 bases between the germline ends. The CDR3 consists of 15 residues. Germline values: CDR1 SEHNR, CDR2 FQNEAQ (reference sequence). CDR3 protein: CASSLGGYSNQPQHF. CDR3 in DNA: TGTGCCAGCAGCTTAGGGGGGTATAGCAATCAGCCCCAGCATTTT.

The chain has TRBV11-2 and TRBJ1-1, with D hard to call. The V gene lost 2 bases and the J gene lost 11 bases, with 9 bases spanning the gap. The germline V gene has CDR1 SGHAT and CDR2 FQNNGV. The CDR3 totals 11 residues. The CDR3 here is CASSLSTGAFF. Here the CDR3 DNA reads TGTGCCAGCAGCTTAAGTACTGGGGCTTTCTTT.

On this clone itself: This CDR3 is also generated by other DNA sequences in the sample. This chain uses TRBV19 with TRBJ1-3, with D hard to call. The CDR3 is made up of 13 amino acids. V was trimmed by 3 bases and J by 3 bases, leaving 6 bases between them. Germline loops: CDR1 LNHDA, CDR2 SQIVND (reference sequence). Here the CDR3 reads CASSIGLGNTIYF. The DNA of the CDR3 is TGTGCCAGTAGTATCGGACTTGGAAACACCATATATTTT.

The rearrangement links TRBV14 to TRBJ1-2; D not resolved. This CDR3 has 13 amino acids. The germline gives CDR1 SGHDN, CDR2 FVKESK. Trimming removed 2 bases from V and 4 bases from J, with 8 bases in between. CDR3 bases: TGTGCCAGCAGCCAACCAGACACCTATGGCTACACCTTC. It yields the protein CASSQPDTYGYTF.

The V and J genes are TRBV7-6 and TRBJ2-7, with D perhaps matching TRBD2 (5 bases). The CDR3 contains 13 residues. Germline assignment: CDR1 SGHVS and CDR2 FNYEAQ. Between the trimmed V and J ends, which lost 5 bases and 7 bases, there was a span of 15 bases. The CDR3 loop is CASSLGSRSEQYF. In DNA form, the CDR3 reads TGTGCCAGCAGCCTAGGGAGCAGATCTGAGCAGTACTTC.

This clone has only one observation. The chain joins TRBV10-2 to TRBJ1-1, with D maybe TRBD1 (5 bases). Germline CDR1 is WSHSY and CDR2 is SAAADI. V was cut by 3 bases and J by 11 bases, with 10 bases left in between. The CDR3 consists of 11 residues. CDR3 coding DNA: TGCGCCAGCAGTGACATTGGGGACGCTTTCTTT. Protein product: CASSDIGDAFF.

The CDR3 here is CASSEGREVEETQYF. CDR3 nucleotides: TGTGCCAGCAGTGAAGGGCGGGAGGTCGAGGAGACCCAGTACTTC. V is TRBV2 and J is TRBJ2-5; 8 bases are shared with TRBD2. The germline gives CDR1 SNHLY, CDR2 FYNNEI. V shed 1 base and J 5 bases; nucleotides not matched to a gene: 6. This CDR3 region has 15 residues. The full variable domain, in which reference TRBV2 and TRBJ2-5 provide the parts outside the CDR3, is EPEVTQTPSHQVTQMGQEVILRCVPISNHLYFYWYRQILGQKVEFLVSFYNNEISEKSEIFDDQFSVERPDGSNFTLKIRSTKLEDSAMYFCASSEGREVEETQYFGPGTRLLVL.

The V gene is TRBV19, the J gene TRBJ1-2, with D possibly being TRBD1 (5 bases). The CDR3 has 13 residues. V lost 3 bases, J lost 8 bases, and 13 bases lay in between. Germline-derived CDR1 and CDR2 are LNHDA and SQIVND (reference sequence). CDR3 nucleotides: TGTGCCAGTAGTATGGGGAGGCGGGACGGCTACACCTTC. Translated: CASSMGRRDGYTF.

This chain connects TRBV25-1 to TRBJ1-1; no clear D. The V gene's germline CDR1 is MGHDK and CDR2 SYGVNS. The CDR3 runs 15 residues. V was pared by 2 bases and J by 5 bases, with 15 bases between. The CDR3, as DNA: TGTGCCAGCAGTGAAGAGGCAGGATTGGTTACTGAAGCTTTCTTT. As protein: CASSEEAGLVTEAFF.

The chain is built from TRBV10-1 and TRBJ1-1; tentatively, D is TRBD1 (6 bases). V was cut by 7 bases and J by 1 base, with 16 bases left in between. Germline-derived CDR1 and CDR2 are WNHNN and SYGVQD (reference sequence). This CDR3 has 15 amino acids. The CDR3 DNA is TGCGCCAGCAAATCGGGGGGCGAAGGGAACACTGAAGCTTTCTTT. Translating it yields CASKSGGEGNTEAFF.

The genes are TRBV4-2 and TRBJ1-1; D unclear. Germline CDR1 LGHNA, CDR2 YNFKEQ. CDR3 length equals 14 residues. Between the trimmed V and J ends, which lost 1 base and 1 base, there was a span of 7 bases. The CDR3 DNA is TGTGCCAGCAGCCAAGGGGCAGGGAACACTGAAGCTTTCTTT. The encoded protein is CASSQGAGNTEAFF.

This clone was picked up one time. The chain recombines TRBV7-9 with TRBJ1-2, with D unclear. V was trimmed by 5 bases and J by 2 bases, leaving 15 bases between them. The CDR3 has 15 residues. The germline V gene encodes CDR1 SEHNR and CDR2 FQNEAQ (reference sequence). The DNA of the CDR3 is TGTGCCAGCAGCGGCGACGGCTTAGCGAACTATGGCTACACCTTC. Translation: CASSGDGLANYGYTF.

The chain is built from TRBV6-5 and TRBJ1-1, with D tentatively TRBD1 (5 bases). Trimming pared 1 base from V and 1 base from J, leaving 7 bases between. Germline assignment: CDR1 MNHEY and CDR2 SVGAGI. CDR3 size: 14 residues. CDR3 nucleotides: TGTGCCAGCAGTTACTGGGGGGAGAACACTGAAGCTTTCTTT. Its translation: CASSYWGENTEAFF.

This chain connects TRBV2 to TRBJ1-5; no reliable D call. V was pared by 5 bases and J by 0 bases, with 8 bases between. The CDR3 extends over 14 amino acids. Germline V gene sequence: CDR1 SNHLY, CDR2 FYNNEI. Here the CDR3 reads CASSSSPSNQPQHF. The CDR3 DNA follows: TGTGCCAGCAGTTCATCCCCTAGCAATCAGCCCCAGCATTTT.

The CDR3 sequence is CASSFNSQITAISPLHF. In DNA form, the CDR3 reads TGTGCCAGCAGCTTTAACAGCCAGATAACCGCCATCTCACCCCTCCACTTT. V and J are TRBV7-9 and TRBJ1-6; D call uncertain. Per germline, CDR1 SEHNR and CDR2 FQNEAQ (reference sequence). This CDR3 region has 17 residues. V lost 3 bases, J lost 10 bases, and 22 bases lay in between.

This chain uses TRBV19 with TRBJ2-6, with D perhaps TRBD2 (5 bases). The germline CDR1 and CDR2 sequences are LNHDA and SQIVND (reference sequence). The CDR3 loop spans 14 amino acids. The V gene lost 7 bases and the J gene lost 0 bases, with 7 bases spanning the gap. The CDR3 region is CASKRDSGANVLTF. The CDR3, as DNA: TGTGCCAGTAAGAGGGACTCTGGGGCCAACGTCCTGACTTTC.